Below, 30 T cell receptor beta chains from the same sample are listed, as sequenced in a study of T-cell reconstitution after alpha-beta-depleted transplantation in children. Construction of the TCRbeta library involved unique molecular identifiers. Each CDR3 protein gets one entry after TCRdb re-called the PCR reads with MiXCR. The sample records about 590,000 distinct CDR3 sequences, approximately 12% being singletons. This specimen was PBMCs, mostly from graft donor cells, taken 360 days after TCRalphabeta/CD19-depleted stem cell transplant. The receptor set was obtained from a male patient younger than 18 who had a stem cell transplant for acute myeloid leukemia, so the T cells may come from the graft donor.

This clonotype was picked up a small number of times. The J gene is TRBJ2-6, the V gene TRBV7-2; 9 nucleotides line up with TRBD1. V dropped 6 bases and J dropped 2; count of bases not matched to a gene: 8. The germline V gene has CDR1 SGHTA and CDR2 FQGNSA. The CDR3 runs 17 residues. CDR3 residues: CASSWDRAITGANVLTF. The CDR3 bases are TGTGCCAGCAGTTGGGACAGGGCAATTACTGGGGCCAACGTCCTGACTTTC.

This clonotype occurred many times. The chain carries TRBV29-1 and TRBJ2-7, with 8 bases fitting TRBD2. CDR1 SQVTM and CDR2 ANQGSEA come from the germline V gene. Trimming cost V 5 bases and J 5 bases; bases outside gene matches: 5. CDR3 length equals 12 residues. The CDR3, as DNA: TGCAGCGTTTCGGGAGGGGGAGACGAGCAGTACTTC. Encoded protein: CSVSGGGDEQYF.

The J gene is TRBJ2-4, the V gene TRBV4-1, with TRBD1 matching over 10 bases. The V and J ends lost 6 bases and 1 base, in that order; junction bases with no gene match: 6. The germline gives CDR1 MGHRA, CDR2 YSYEKL. The length of the CDR3 is 16 residues. The CDR3 reads CASSAPGQGAKNIQYF. CDR3 DNA sequence: TGCGCCAGCAGTGCTCCGGGACAGGGGGCCAAAAACATTCAGTACTTC.

This clonotype was detected a few times. The chain has TRBV5-6 and TRBJ2-1; the D is unclear. Germline CDR1 and CDR2: SGHDT and YYEEEE. The V end lost 5 bases, the J end lost 5 bases, and 5 bases lay between the germline ends. CDR3 length: 11 amino acids. The CDR3 bases are TGTGCCAGCAGGGCTGACAATGAGCAGTTCTTC. Translating it yields CASRADNEQFF.

This clonotype was picked up many times. V usage is TRBV12-3 or TRBV12-4 and J usage is TRBJ2-3, with 9 bases fitting TRBD2. This CDR3 is built from 15 residues. V trimming: 8 bases; J trimming: 6 bases; junction bases outside the gene matches: 12. CDR3 loop: CASFPAGTSRDTQYF. The CDR3 DNA sequence: TGTGCCAGCTTCCCCGCAGGGACTAGCCGGGATACGCAGTATTTT.

The chain employs TRBV3-1 and TRBJ2-7; 11 bases fit TRBD2. V gave up 3 bases and J gave up 5 bases; unmatched junction bases: 12. Germline V gene data show CDR1 as LGHDT and CDR2 as YNNKEL (reference sequence). This CDR3 spans 17 amino acids. The CDR3 sequence is CASSQVSGRAVLDEQYF. As DNA, the CDR3 is TGTGCCAGCAGCCAGGTTAGCGGGAGGGCCGTTTTAGACGAGCAGTACTTC.

V is TRBV28 and J is TRBJ1-5; possible D gene TRBD1, 5 bases. Per the germline V gene, CDR1 is MDHEN and CDR2 is SYDVKM. The CDR3 contains 14 residues. The ends were cut back, 5 bases at V and 5 bases at J, with 13 bases in the middle. In DNA form, the CDR3 reads TGTGCCAGCAGTCGCCTTCAGGGTTATCAGCCCCAGCATTTT. Encoded protein: CASSRLQGYQPQHF.

This clonotype showed up just a few times. J is TRBJ2-3 and V is TRBV27; D may be TRBD1 or TRBD2 (6 bases each). This CDR3 contains 15 residues. Trimming took 10 bases from V and 0 from J, leaving 17 bases between them. Germline CDR1 is MNHEY and CDR2 is SMNVEV (reference sequence). The CDR3 region has the DNA TGTGCCACCGCTTGGGGGGCTTCTAGCACAGATACGCAGTATTTT. Translating gives CATAWGASSTDTQYF.

This clonotype has only a few counts. The CDR3 sequence: CASSPPVTSGANEQFF. The CDR3 bases are TGTGCCAGCTCACCACCTGTCACTAGCGGAGCCAATGAGCAGTTCTTC. The V call is TRBV18, the J call TRBJ2-1; 8 nucleotides match TRBD2. The CDR3 extends over 16 amino acids. Germline loops: CDR1 KGHSH, CDR2 LQKENI. The J segment lost 6 bases and the V segment lost 0 bases, leaving 7 bases of the junction unmatched.

There are a few counts of this clonotype. The V gene is TRBV15, the J gene TRBJ2-2, with TRBD2 matching 10 bases. CDR1 is LNHNV and CDR2 is YYDKDF in the germline V gene (reference sequence). V lost 0 bases, J lost 4 bases, and 2 bases stayed unmatched. The CDR3 extends over 16 amino acids. The CDR3 loop is CATSRDLAGATGELFF. DNA of the CDR3: TGTGCCACCAGCAGAGACCTAGCGGGAGCCACCGGGGAGCTGTTTTTT.

The V call is TRBV20-1, the J call TRBJ2-7; TRBD1 might be the D (5 bases). CDR1 is DFQATT and CDR2 is SNEGSKA in the germline V gene (reference sequence). The CDR3 sequence is 11 residues long. Trimming pared 5 bases from V and 8 bases from J, leaving 13 bases between. The CDR3 sequence is CSAVRTPQQYF. The CDR3 coding sequence is TGCAGTGCTGTAAGGACACCTCAGCAGTACTTC.

This clonotype has only a few counts. This chain joins TRBV28 and TRBJ2-2; possible D gene TRBD1, 6 bases. V was trimmed by 5 bases and J by 4 bases, leaving 20 bases between them. CDR1 and CDR2 from the germline V gene are MDHEN and SYDVKM. This CDR3 has 17 amino acids. CDR3 in amino acids: CASSTRDSSRGTGELFF. Here the CDR3 DNA reads TGTGCCAGCAGTACCCGCGACTCGTCCAGGGGCACCGGGGAGCTGTTTTTT.

The rearrangement uses TRBV27 and TRBJ2-7; 8 positions match TRBD1. J lost 4 bases, V lost 5 bases, and 10 bases had no gene match. This CDR3 has 15 residues. Germline CDR1 MNHEY, CDR2 SMNVEV (reference sequence). The CDR3 region is CASSKPGQALYEQYF. The DNA for the CDR3 is TGTGCCAGCAGTAAACCGGGACAGGCCCTTTACGAGCAGTACTTC.

This clonotype has at least ten counts. The junction does not match germline at one end; this may be a read error. J is TRBJ2-1 and V is TRBV7-2, with TRBD2 matching over 10 bases. This CDR3 is built from 17 residues. Germline V CDR1 and CDR2: SGHTA, FQGNSA. CDR3 coding DNA: TGTGCCAGCAGTTTAGTGGCTAGCGGGAGCTCCTACAATGAGCAGTTCTTC. It specifies CASSLVASGSSYNEQFF.

This clonotype has more than one count but fewer than ten. The V and J genes are TRBV9 and TRBJ2-3; TRBD2 might be the D (7 bases). Trimming stripped 2 bases from V and 2 bases from J, with 15 bases between. Germline CDR1 reads SGDLS; CDR2 reads YYNGEE. The CDR3 is made up of 16 amino acids. CDR3 nucleotides: TGTGCCAGCAGCGTCCTACAGGGAGGGCACACAGATACGCAGTATTTT. Translating gives CASSVLQGGHTDTQYF.

This clonotype appeared a few times. The V gene is TRBV28, the J gene TRBJ2-3; possibly TRBD2 for D (8 bases). V was trimmed by 3 bases and J by 6 bases, leaving 16 bases between them. The germline V gene has CDR1 MDHEN and CDR2 SYDVKM. The CDR3 totals 15 residues. This chain's CDR3 is CASSFRGQREDTQYF. The CDR3 coding sequence is TGTGCCAGCAGTTTTAGGGGGCAGCGGGAGGATACGCAGTATTTT.

This rearrangement joins TRBV15 to TRBJ1-2, with D unclear. Trimming left V 0 bases short and J 3 bases short, with 8 bases between. CDR3 length: 14 amino acids. Germline CDR1 reads LNHNV; CDR2 reads YYDKDF (reference sequence). CDR3 region: CATSRDERYYGYTF. The CDR3 DNA follows: TGTGCCACCAGCAGAGATGAACGGTACTATGGCTACACCTTC.

The chain employs TRBV9 and TRBJ2-1; TRBD2 is a possible D gene (5 bases). This CDR3 spans 14 amino acids. Germline V lookup: CDR1 SGDLS, CDR2 YYNGEE. Between the trimmed V and J ends, which lost 0 bases and 3 bases, there was a span of 7 bases. CDR3 protein: CASSVVGIYNEQFF. The CDR3 coding sequence is TGTGCCAGCAGCGTAGTCGGGATCTACAATGAGCAGTTCTTC.

The V call is TRBV20-1, the J call TRBJ2-5, with D perhaps being TRBD1 or TRBD2 (5 bases each). This CDR3 is 12 amino acids long. The germline CDR1 and CDR2 sequences are DFQATT and SNEGSKA (reference sequence). The V gene lost 6 bases and the J gene lost 1 base, with 9 bases spanning the gap. The CDR3 bases are TGCAGTGCCCGAGGGGCCCAAGAGACCCAGTACTTC. Translating gives CSARGAQETQYF.

V and J are TRBV7-6 and TRBJ2-7, with 10 bases fitting TRBD1. Germline CDR1 reads SGHVS; CDR2 reads FNYEAQ. The CDR3 is 14 residues long. Trimming cost V 5 bases and J 3 bases; bases outside gene matches: 4. The CDR3 protein is CASSRTGGHYEQYF. The CDR3 DNA sequence: TGTGCCAGCAGCCGGACAGGGGGACACTACGAGCAGTACTTC.

This clonotype was recorded many times. The rearrangement links TRBV27 to TRBJ1-2; TRBD1 aligns across 10 bases. The germline CDR1 and CDR2 sequences are MNHEY and SMNVEV (reference sequence). V shed 6 bases and J 6 bases; nucleotides not matched to a gene: 13. The length of the CDR3 is 16 residues. CDR3 sequence: CASRDYPGQGMDGYTF. CDR3 DNA: TGTGCCAGCAGAGACTACCCGGGACAGGGGATGGATGGCTACACCTTC.

The table lists this clonotype with a few counts. This sequence joins TRBV9 and TRBJ1-1; 9 bases line up with TRBD1. The CDR3 is made up of 17 amino acids. The germline gives CDR1 SGDLS, CDR2 YYNGEE. Losses at the gene ends were 0 bases for V and 3 bases for J; bases not matched to a gene: 9. CDR3 protein: CASSVEGGQGRDTEAFF. The CDR3 bases are TGTGCCAGCAGCGTAGAGGGAGGACAGGGGCGGGACACTGAAGCTTTCTTT. The complete variable domain, with remaining parts taken from reference TRBV9 and TRBJ1-1, reads DSGVTQTPKHLITATGQRVTLRCSPRSGDLSVYWYQQSLDQGLQFLIQYYNGEERAKGNILERFSAQQFPDLHSELNLSSLELGDSALYFCASSVEGGQGRDTEAFFGQGTRLTVV.

This clonotype was counted only a few times. This sequence joins TRBV3-1 and TRBJ2-3; D uncertain. CDR1 LGHDT and CDR2 YNNKEL come from the germline V gene (reference sequence). The CDR3 has 12 amino acids. V lost 10 bases and J lost 1, with 9 bases in between. The CDR3 DNA sequence: TGTGCCACCTCGAAGGGCACAGATACGCAGTATTTT. This encodes CATSKGTDTQYF.

The chain links TRBV29-1 to TRBJ2-5; possibly TRBD1 for D (6 bases). V dropped 6 bases and J dropped 4 bases, with 15 bases sitting between them. Germline CDR1 reads SQVTM; CDR2 reads ANQGSEA. The CDR3 runs 13 residues. The CDR3 coding sequence is TGCAGCGTGATACAGGGTGCGGGAGAGACCCAGTACTTC. Amino acids: CSVIQGAGETQYF.

This clonotype was detected many times. The chain carries TRBV20-1 and TRBJ2-5, with 12 bases that match TRBD2. Trimming removed 3 bases from V and 5 bases from J; junction bases left unmatched: 13. The CDR3 covers 17 residues. CDR1 is DFQATT, CDR2 SNEGSKA, per germline (reference sequence). This CDR3 is CSARGLAGGPGMETQYF. The CDR3 region has the DNA TGCAGTGCTAGGGGCCTAGCGGGAGGGCCAGGGATGGAGACCCAGTACTTC.

The CDR3 DNA follows: TGTGCCAGCAGCCTAGGGTTTAGGGGGACCTTCACTGAAGCTTTCTTT. It specifies CASSLGFRGTFTEAFF. V gene TRBV7-8 combines with J gene TRBJ1-1; tentative D call: TRBD1 (6 bases). The CDR3 has 16 amino acids. CDR1 and CDR2 from the germline V gene are SGHVS and FQNEAQ. Trimming took off 5 bases at V and 4 bases at J, with 20 bases between the two ends.

The sample holds a few counts of this clonotype. The J gene is TRBJ2-7, the V gene TRBV4-3; TRBD1 is a possible D gene (6 bases). The V end lost 0 bases, the J end lost 2 bases, and 11 bases lay between the germline ends. CDR3 size: 15 residues. Germline V lookup: CDR1 LGHNA, CDR2 YSLEER. The chain's CDR3 is CASSQDPGDPYEQYF. In DNA, the CDR3 is TGCGCCAGCAGCCAAGATCCAGGGGATCCCTACGAGCAGTACTTC.

The CDR3 spells CASNPASGRASEQFF. The CDR3, as DNA: TGTGCCAGCAACCCCGCCAGCGGGAGGGCCAGTGAGCAGTTCTTC. The genes are TRBV27 and TRBJ2-1; 10 nucleotides match TRBD2. The V segment lost 7 bases and the J segment 9 bases; nucleotides outside the gene matches: 12. CDR1 is MNHEY, CDR2 SMNVEV, per germline (reference sequence). The CDR3 is 15 residues long.

This clonotype was seen ten or more times. The J gene is TRBJ2-7, the V gene TRBV28; no firm D call. V lost 4 bases, J lost 2 bases, and 15 bases lay in between. Germline CDR1 reads MDHEN; CDR2 reads SYDVKM. The CDR3 loop spans 15 amino acids. This CDR3 is CASSSLRAGTYEQYF. The CDR3 DNA sequence: TGTGCCAGCAGTTCCCTAAGGGCAGGAACCTACGAGCAGTACTTC.

The chain employs TRBV3-1 and TRBJ2-7, with D possibly called TRBD1 or TRBD2 (5 bases each). Germline loops: CDR1 LGHDT, CDR2 YNNKEL (reference sequence). V was trimmed by 3 bases and J by 1 base, leaving 16 bases between them. The CDR3 consists of 16 residues. This chain's CDR3 is CASSHRLGERSYEQYF. The CDR3 DNA sequence: TGTGCCAGCAGCCACAGGCTGGGGGAAAGGTCCTACGAGCAGTACTTC.